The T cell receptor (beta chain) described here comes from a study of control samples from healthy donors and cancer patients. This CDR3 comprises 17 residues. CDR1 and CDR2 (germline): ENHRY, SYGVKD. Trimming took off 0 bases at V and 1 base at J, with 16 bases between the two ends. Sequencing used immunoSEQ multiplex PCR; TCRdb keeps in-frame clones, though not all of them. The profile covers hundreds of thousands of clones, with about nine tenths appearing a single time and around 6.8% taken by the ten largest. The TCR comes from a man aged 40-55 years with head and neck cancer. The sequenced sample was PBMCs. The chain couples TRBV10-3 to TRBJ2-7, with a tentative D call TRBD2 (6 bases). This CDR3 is CAISESVAGRHSYEQYF. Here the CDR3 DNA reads TGTGCCATCAGTGAGTCAGTCGCGGGACGGCATTCCTACGAGCAGTACTTC.